The 5 T cell receptor beta chains listed next were all sequenced from one sample in a study of blood T cell repertoires in COVID-19. Produced via immunoSEQ multiplex PCR; TCRdb's table is partial and in-frame only. The repertoire consists of more than 95,000 clones, with 75% to 85% occurring once and the leading ten covering about 40%. Sequencing was done on a sample of peripheral blood. The receptors were gathered from a man between 40 and 49 years old with active or convalescent COVID-19.

V usage is TRBV13 and J usage is TRBJ2-1, with D unclear. The CDR3 has 12 residues. CDR1 is PRHDT and CDR2 is FYEKMQ in the germline V gene (reference sequence). With 2 bases removed from V and 9 bases from J, the gap between germline ends came to 8 bases. The CDR3, as DNA: TGTGCCAGCAGCTTAAGCGTAGTTGAGCAGTTCTTC. Its protein product is CASSLSVVEQFF.

This CDR3 is CASSTPVSLNEKLFF. The CDR3 DNA reads TGTGCCAGTAGTACCCCCGTGAGCCTTAATGAAAAACTGTTTTTT. This rearrangement joins TRBV19 to TRBJ1-4; D is unresolved. CDR1 is LNHDA and CDR2 is SQIVND in the germline V gene (reference sequence). The CDR3 runs 15 residues. V lost 4 bases and J 4 bases, leaving 13 bases between the germline ends.

The gene calls are TRBV4-2 and TRBJ2-7, with TRBD2 as a possible D gene (6 bases). CDR1 and CDR2 from the germline V gene are LGHNA and YNFKEQ. The CDR3 loop spans 16 amino acids. V lost 0 bases and J lost 3, with 15 bases in between. DNA of the CDR3: TGTGCCAGCAGCCAAGAAAGGCAGGAGGGGATCTACGAGCAGTACTTC. Translated, it gives CASSQERQEGIYEQYF.

This sequence joins TRBV6-5 and TRBJ1-2; 7 bases match TRBD1. V trimming: 0 bases; J trimming: 4 bases; junction bases outside the gene matches: 8. There are 16 residues in the CDR3. Germline CDR1 MNHEY, CDR2 SVGAGI. The CDR3 loop is CASSYSFRDSFYGYTF. The CDR3 DNA is TGTGCCAGCAGTTACTCCTTCCGGGACAGCTTCTATGGCTACACCTTC.

The chain combines TRBV11-3 with TRBJ2-1; perhaps TRBD2 as D (6 bases). The V and J ends lost 5 bases and 0 bases respectively, with 11 bases between them. CDR3 length: 15 amino acids. Germline V gene data show CDR1 as SGHNT and CDR2 as YENEEA. The CDR3 DNA sequence: TGTGCCAGCAGCGCAAGAGCGGGCTCCTACAATGAGCAGTTCTTC. It is translated as CASSARAGSYNEQFF.